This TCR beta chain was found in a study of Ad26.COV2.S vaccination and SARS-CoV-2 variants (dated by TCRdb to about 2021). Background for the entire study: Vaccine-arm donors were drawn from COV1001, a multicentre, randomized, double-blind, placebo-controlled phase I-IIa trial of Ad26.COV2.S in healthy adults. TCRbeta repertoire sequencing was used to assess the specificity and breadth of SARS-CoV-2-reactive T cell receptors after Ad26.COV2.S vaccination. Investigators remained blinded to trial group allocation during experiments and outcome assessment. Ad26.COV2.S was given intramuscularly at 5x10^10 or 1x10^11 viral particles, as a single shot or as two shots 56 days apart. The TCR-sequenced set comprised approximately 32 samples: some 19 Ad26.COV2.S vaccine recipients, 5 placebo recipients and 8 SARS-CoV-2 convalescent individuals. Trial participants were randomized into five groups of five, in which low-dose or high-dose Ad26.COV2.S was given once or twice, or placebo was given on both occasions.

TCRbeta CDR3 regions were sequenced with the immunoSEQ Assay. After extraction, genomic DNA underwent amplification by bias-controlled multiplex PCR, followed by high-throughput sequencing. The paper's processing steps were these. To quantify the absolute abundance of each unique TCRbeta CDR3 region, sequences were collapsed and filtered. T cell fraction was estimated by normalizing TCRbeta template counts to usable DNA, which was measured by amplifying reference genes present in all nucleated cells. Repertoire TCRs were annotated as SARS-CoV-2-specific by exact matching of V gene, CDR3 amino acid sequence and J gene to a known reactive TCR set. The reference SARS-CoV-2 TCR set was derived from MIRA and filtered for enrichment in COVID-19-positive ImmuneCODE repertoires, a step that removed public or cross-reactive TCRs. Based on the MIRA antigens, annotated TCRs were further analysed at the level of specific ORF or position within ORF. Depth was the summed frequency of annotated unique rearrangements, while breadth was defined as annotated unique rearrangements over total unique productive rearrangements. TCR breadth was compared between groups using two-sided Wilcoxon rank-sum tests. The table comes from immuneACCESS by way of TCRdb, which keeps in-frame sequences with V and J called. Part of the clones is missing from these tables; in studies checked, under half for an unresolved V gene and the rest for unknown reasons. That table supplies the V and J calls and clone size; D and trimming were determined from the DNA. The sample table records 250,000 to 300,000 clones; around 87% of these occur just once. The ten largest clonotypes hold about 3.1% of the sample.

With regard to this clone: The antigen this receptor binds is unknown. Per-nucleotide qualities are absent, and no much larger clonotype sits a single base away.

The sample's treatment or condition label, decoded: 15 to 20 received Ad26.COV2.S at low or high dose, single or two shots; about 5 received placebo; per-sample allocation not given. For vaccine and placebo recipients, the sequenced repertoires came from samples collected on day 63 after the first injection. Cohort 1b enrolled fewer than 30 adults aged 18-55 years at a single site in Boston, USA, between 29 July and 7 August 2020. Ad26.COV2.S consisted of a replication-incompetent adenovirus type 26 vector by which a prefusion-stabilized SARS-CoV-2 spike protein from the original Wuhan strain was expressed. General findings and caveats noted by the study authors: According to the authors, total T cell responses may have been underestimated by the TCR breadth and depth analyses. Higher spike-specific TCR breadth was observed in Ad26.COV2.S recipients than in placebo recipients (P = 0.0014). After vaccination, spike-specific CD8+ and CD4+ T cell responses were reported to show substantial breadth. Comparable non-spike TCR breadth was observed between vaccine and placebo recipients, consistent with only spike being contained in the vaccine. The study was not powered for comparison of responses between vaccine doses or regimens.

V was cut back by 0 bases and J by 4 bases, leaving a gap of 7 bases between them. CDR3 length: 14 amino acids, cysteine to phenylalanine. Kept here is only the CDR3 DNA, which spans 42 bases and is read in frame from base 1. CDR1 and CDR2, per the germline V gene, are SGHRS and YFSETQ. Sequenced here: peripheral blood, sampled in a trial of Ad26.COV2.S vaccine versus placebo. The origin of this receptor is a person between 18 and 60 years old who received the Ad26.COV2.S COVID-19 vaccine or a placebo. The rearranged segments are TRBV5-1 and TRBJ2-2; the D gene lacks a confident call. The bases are TGCGCCAGCAGCTTGGAGGGTTTCACCGGGGAGCTGTTTTTT. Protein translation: CASSLEGFTGELFF.